This section outlines one T cell receptor beta chain sequence together with its context. The entry originates in a study of blood T cell repertoires in COVID-19. Study background: Some COVID-19 samples were acute and others convalescent; all came from the United States, Italy and Spain.

The CDR3 runs to 13 residues. Germline-derived CDR1 and CDR2 are LGHDT and YNNKEL (reference sequence). V shed 1 base and J shed 7 bases, with 10 bases lying between them. Clones were sequenced by immunoSEQ multiplex PCR, and TCRdb holds only the in-frame ones, with some missing. The sample includes roughly 250,000 clones, roughly 80% seen only once; the top ten take approximately 4%. The rearrangement uses TRBV3-1 (or the pseudogene TRBV3-2) and TRBJ2-5; no reliable D call. The clonotype originates from a woman aged 40 to 55 with active or convalescent COVID-19. Sequenced input: peripheral blood. CDR3 sequence (DNA): TGTGCCAGCAGCCAAGGTTCCGTCTCGACCCAGTACTTC. It yields the protein CASSQGSVSTQYF.